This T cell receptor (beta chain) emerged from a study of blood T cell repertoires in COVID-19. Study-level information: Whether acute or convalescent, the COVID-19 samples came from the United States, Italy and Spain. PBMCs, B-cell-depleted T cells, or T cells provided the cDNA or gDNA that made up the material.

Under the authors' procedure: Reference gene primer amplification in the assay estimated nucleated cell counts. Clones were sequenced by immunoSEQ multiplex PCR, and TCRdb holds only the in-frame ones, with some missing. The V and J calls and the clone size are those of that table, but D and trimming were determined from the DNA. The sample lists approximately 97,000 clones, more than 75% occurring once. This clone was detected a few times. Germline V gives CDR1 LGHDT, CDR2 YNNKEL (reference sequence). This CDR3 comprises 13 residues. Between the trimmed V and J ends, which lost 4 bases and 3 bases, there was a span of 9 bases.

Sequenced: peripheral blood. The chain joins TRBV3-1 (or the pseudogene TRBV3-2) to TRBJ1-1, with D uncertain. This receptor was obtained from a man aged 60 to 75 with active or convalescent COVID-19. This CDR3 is CASSRQRDTEAFF. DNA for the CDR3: TGTGCCAGCAGCCGTCAACGGGACACTGAAGCTTTCTTT.